Reported below is one T cell receptor (beta chain). Its specificity is unknown. The PCR made use of 60 Vbeta and 13 Jbeta primers. The table came from immunoSEQ multiplex PCR; TCRdb's copy has only in-frame clones and leaves some out. The sample lists roughly 140,000 clones; 78% were seen once. This entry belongs to a study of cytomegalovirus exposure and HLA in healthy donors. Study results and caveats: Later analysis identified a missense DCLRE1C variant that was linked to TCR beta V- and J-gene trimming.

Donors consisted of healthy bone marrow donors. Germline CDR1 reads MNHNS; CDR2 reads SASEGT. The CDR3 length is 13 residues. V dropped 8 bases and J dropped 0 bases, with 9 bases sitting between them. This TCR was recovered from a male donor in good health and CMV-seronegative. V and J are TRBV6-1 and TRBJ2-3, with a possible D match to TRBD2 (6 bases). The sample taken for sequencing was PBMCs. DNA for the CDR3: TGTGCCAGCGAAGGGACTAGCACAGATACGCAGTATTTT. This gives the protein CASEGTSTDTQYF.